This T cell receptor (beta chain) derives from a study of radiotherapy plus CTLA-4 blockade in lung cancer. This clone was observed a single time. CDR1 WNHNN and CDR2 SYGVQD come from the germline V gene (reference sequence). The CDR3 has 13 amino acids. Libraries were prepared by immunoSEQ multiplex PCR; TCRdb keeps only in-frame clonotypes and omits some of them. Among some 90,000 clones listed, less than 90% were seen once. V gene TRBV10-1 combines with J gene TRBJ2-5; TRBD2 might be the D (6 bases). The J call is in doubt because the DNA end fits TRBJ2-7 better. This sequence was found in a human donor with non-small cell lung cancer who had stable disease on radiotherapy plus ipilimumab. The input for sequencing was peripheral blood, taken from a patient treated with radiotherapy plus ipilimumab. CDR3 in DNA: TGCGCCAGCAGTGGAGGTCAGGGAGGCGAGCAGTACTTC. Its translation is CASSGGQGGEQYF.